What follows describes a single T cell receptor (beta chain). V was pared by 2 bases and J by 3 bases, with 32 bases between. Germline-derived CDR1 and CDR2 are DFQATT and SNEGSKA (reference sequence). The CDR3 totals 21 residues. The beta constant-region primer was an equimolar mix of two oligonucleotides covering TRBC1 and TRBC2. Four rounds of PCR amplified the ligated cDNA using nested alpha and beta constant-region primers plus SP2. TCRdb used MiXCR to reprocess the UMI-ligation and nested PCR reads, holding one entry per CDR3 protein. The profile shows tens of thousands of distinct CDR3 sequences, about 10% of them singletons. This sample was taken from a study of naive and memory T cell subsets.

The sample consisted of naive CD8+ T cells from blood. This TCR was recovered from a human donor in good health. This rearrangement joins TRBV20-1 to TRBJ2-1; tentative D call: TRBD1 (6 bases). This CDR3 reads CSARMLTVETGALLDYNEQFF. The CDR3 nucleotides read TGCAGTGCTAGAATGTTGACCGTGGAGACAGGCGCCCTACTTGACTACAATGAGCAGTTCTTC.